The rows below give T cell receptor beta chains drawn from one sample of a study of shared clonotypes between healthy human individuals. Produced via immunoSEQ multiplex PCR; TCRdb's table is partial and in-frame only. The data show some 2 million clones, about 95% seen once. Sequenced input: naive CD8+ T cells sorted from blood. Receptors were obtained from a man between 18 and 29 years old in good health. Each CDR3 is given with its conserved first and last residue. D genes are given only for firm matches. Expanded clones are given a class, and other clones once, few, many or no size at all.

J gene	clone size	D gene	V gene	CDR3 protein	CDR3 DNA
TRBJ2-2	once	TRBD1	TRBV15	CATSREPGQGDTGELFF	TGTGCCACCAGCAGGGAACCGGGACAGGGTGACACCGGGGAGCTGTTTTTT
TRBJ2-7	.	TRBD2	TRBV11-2	CASSIGTSGRYEQYF	TGTGCCAGCAGCATCGGGACTAGCGGGAGATACGAGCAGTACTTC
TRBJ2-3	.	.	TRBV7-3	CASSLYRTDTQYF	TGTGCCAGCAGCTTATATCGCACAGATACGCAGTATTTT
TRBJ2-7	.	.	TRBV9	CASSVDVAWAEQYF	TGTGCCAGCAGCGTAGACGTGGCCTGGGCCGAGCAGTACTTC
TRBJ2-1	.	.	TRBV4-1	CASSQERAAGRNNEQFF	TGCGCCAGCAGCCAAGAGAGAGCGGCAGGGCGGAACAATGAGCAGTTCTTC
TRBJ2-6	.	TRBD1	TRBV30	CAWGQGASGANVLTF	TGTGCCTGGGGGCAGGGGGCTTCTGGGGCCAACGTCCTGACTTTC
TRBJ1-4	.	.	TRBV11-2	CASSLSAGGPLMSDEKLFF	TGTGCCAGCAGCTTATCCGCGGGGGGACCCTTGATGTCCGATGAAAAACTGTTTTTT
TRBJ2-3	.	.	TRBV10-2	CASSLGVSTDTQYF	TGCGCCAGCAGCCTAGGGGTCAGCACAGATACGCAGTATTTT
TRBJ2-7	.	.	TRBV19	CASSIVRGNYEQYF	TGTGCCAGTAGTATAGTCAGAGGGAACTACGAGCAGTACTTC
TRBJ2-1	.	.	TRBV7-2	CASLSGNEQFF	TGTGCCAGTCTCTCGGGAAATGAGCAGTTCTTC
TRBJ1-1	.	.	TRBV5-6	CASSPMGEYMNTEAFF	TGTGCCAGCAGCCCTATGGGGGAATACATGAACACTGAAGCTTTCTTT
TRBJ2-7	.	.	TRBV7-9	CASSLWVGQSSYEQYF	TGTGCCAGCAGCTTATGGGTAGGGCAAAGCTCCTACGAGCAGTACTTC
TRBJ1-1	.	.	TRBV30	CAWAPGVDTEAFF	TGTGCCTGGGCTCCGGGCGTGGACACTGAAGCTTTCTTT
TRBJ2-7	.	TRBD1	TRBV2	CAMWTGGTYEQYF	TGTGCCATGTGGACAGGGGGGACCTACGAGCAGTACTTC
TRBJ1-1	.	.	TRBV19	CASSPAGGLGAFF	TGTGCCAGTAGTCCCGCGGGGGGCTTAGGAGCTTTCTTT
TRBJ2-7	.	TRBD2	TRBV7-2	CASSPRTSGSNEQYF	TGTGCCAGCAGCCCAAGGACTAGCGGGAGCAACGAGCAGTACTTC
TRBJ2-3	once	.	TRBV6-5	CASSYREGTDTQYF	TGTGCCAGCAGTTACAGAGAGGGCACAGATACGCAGTATTTT
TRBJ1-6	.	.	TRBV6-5	CASSYGQNNSPLHF	TGTGCCAGCAGTTACGGTCAGAATAATTCACCCCTCCACTTT